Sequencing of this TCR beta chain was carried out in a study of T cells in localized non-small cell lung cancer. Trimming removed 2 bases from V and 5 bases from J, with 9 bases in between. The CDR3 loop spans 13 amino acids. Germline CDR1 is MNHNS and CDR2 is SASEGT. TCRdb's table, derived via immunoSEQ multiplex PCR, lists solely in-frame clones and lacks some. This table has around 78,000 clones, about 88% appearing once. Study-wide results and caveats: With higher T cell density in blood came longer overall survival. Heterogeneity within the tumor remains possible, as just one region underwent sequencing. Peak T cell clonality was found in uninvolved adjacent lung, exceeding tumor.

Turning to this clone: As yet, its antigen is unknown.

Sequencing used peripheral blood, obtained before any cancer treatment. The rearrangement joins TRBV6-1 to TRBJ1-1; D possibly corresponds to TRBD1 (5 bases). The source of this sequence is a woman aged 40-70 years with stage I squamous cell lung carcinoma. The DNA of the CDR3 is TGTGCCAGCAGTGAACCGGGGGATACTGAAGCTTTCTTT. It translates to CASSEPGDTEAFF.